This is a list of T cell receptor beta chains from one sample in a study of T cells expressing NK-cell markers. TCRdb re-called the 5' RACE reads; one entry per CDR3 protein, DNA not given. This specimen shows 140,000 or so distinct CDR3 sequences; the ten leading clones hold around 12%. The sample taken for sequencing was blood T cells: a sorted CD56 or NKG2C T cell subset, CD4+ or CD8+ T cells, or bulk PBMC T cells (not recorded which). All receptors come from a young man in good health. Both conserved end residues are part of each CDR3.

V gene	J gene	CDR3 protein
TRBV13	TRBJ2-1	CASQEGTQENEQFF
TRBV30	TRBJ2-2	CAWSVTSGSTGELFF
TRBV11-2	TRBJ2-2	CASSLSSDTGELFF
TRBV7-9	TRBJ1-4	CASSKGGPKGEKLFF
TRBV13	TRBJ2-3	CASSLTGPPQYF
TRBV6-6	TRBJ1-4	CASSSRGDEKLFF
TRBV7-9	TRBJ2-3	CASSPRRGPDTQYF
TRBV5-5	TRBJ2-1	CASSPEAGVGKFF
TRBV13	TRBJ2-1	CASSISGSGYNEQFF
TRBV20-1	TRBJ2-7	CSAPEGRAPEQYF
TRBV9	TRBJ2-1	CASSVAASGGNEQFF
TRBV7-8	TRBJ2-2	CATQGDTGELFF
TRBV12-3/TRBV12-4	TRBJ2-1	CASSLLPGAYNEQFF
TRBV12-3/TRBV12-4	TRBJ2-6	CASEGVTGANVLTF
TRBV6-9	TRBJ2-6	CASSYSQGANVLTF
TRBV13	TRBJ2-5	CASSAPEETQYF
TRBV29-1	TRBJ2-1	CSVEGAARGPSSYNEQFF
TRBV2	TRBJ1-2	CASSEGVGQANYGYTF
TRBV29-1	TRBJ1-2	CSVEEGGGYYGYTF
TRBV28	TRBJ1-2	CASSLSYSGYTF
TRBV7-2	TRBJ2-7	CASSSGLAGGLLFEQYF
TRBV19	TRBJ1-3	CASSPSGSSGNTIYF
TRBV5-1	TRBJ2-3	CASSYSTSGPTDTQYF
TRBV6-1	TRBJ2-1	CASGWRGTNEQFF
TRBV7-2	TRBJ2-1	CASSLAWGNEQFF
TRBV7-6	TRBJ2-7	CASSSAPGFDEQYF
TRBV12-3/TRBV12-4	TRBJ1-2	CASSSSGQLPNYGYTF
TRBV7-9	TRBJ2-1	CASSPRGQGAYEQFF
TRBV12-3/TRBV12-4	TRBJ2-3	CASARLAGTDTQYF
TRBV10-3	TRBJ2-3	CATATELAVTDTQYF
TRBV4-1	TRBJ1-1	CASSRRPGRTEAFF
TRBV27	TRBJ1-1	CASRAVKTEAFF